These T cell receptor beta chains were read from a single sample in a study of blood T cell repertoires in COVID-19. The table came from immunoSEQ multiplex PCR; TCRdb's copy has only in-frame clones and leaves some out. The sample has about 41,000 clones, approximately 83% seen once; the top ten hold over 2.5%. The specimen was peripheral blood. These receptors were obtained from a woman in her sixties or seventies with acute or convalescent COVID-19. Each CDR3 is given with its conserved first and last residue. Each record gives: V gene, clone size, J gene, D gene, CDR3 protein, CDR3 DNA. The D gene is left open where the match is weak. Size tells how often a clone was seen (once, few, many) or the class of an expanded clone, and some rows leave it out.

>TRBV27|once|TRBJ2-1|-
CASTQGLSSYNEQFF
TGTGCCAGCACCCAAGGACTTAGCTCCTACAATGAGCAGTTCTTC
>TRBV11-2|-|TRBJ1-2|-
CASSFQTYYGYTF
TGTGCCAGCAGCTTTCAGACATACTATGGCTACACCTTC
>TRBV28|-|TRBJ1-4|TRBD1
CASSRGGTGNEKLFF
TGTGCCAGCAGTAGGGGAGGGACAGGGAATGAAAAACTGTTTTTT
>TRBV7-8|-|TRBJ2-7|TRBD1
CAVTPGQRTWADEQYF
TGTGCCGTTACTCCGGGACAGCGGACGTGGGCCGACGAGCAGTACTTC
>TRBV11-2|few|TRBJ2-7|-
CASSLSGGPNEQYF
TGTGCCAGCAGCTTAAGTGGAGGGCCAAACGAGCAGTACTTC
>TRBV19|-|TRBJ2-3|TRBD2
CASSPRTSGIPDTQYF
TGTGCCAGTAGTCCTCGGACTAGCGGGATACCAGATACGCAGTATTTT
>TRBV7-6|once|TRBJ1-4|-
CASSNTGEKLFF
TGTGCCAGCAGCAATACAGGAGAAAAACTGTTTTTT
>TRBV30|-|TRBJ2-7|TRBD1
CATDRGRQLDKQYF
TGTGCTACGGACAGGGGACGCCAGTTGGACAAGCAGTACTTC
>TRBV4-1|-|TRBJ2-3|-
CASSQDPTTTDTQYF
TGCGCCAGCAGCCAAGATCCCACAACCACAGATACGCAGTATTTT
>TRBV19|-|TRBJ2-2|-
CASSITGAGELFF
TGTGCCAGTAGTATCACCGGGGCCGGGGAGCTGTTTTTT
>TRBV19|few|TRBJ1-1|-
CASSIYGDGDTEAFF
TGTGCCAGTAGTATATACGGTGACGGGGACACTGAAGCTTTCTTT
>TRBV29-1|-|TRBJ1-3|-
CSVVSSGNTIYF
TGCAGCGTTGTCTCTTCTGGAAACACCATATATTTT
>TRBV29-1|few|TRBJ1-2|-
CSVEDLSRGSFYGYTF
TGCAGCGTTGAAGATCTGAGCAGGGGTAGCTTCTATGGCTACACCTTC